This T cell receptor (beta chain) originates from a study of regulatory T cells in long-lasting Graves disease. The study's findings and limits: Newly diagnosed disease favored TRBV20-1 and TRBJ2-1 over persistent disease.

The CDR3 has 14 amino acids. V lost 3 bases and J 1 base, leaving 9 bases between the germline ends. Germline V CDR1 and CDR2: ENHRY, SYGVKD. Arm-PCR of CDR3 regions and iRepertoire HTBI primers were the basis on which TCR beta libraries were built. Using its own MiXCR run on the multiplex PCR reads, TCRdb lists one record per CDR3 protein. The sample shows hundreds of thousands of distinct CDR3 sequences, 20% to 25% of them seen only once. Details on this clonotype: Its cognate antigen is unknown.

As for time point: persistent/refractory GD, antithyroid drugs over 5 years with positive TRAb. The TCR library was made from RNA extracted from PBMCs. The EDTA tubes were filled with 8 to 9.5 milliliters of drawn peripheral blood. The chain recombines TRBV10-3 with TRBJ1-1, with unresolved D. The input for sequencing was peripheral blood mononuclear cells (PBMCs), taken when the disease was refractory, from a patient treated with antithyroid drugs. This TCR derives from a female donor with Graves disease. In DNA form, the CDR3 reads TGTGCCATCAGTGATGTATTCAAGAACACTGAAGCTTTCTTT. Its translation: CAISDVFKNTEAFF.